The next 8 T cell receptor beta chains were all read from a single sample in a study of chemoradiotherapy in HPV16-positive cancers. Sequencing was performed with immunoSEQ multiplex PCR; in TCRdb, only in-frame clones are kept and a portion is missing. The table lists 20,000 or so clones, around 87% of them singletons, with around 2% in the top ten. Sequencing was performed on blood, taken from a patient who underwent chemoradiotherapy. The receptors were gathered from a human donor with HPV-associated anogenital cancer.

The CDR3 loop reads CASSPDRGQIQYF. In DNA, the CDR3 is TGTGCCAGCAGCCCGGACAGGGGACAGATTCAGTACTTC. The chain couples TRBV6-5 to TRBJ2-4; 9 positions match TRBD1. Trimming cost V 6 bases and J 10 bases; bases outside gene matches: 7. CDR1 and CDR2 from the germline V gene are MNHEY and SVGAGI. This CDR3 contains 13 residues.

This clone was counted a single time. The chain combines TRBV5-5 with TRBJ2-6, with TRBD1 matching over 8 bases. Looked up from germline, CDR1 is SGHKS and CDR2 is YYEKEE (reference sequence). This CDR3 comprises 20 residues. The trim removed 2 bases at V and 1 base at J, leaving 14 bases unmatched. The DNA of the CDR3 is TGTGCCAGCAGCTTAGTCTTGACAGGGGTCGGACTTTCTGGGGCCAACGTCCTGACTTTC. Encoded protein: CASSLVLTGVGLSGANVLTF.

The chain links TRBV11-3 to TRBJ2-1, with 8 bases fitting TRBD2. V dropped 5 bases and J dropped 8; count of bases not matched to a gene: 14. The CDR3 runs to 16 residues. Germline CDR1 reads SGHNT; CDR2 reads YENEEA. In DNA, the CDR3 is TGTGCCAGCAGCCCCGGCGGAGCGGGAGCCAGCGATGAGCAGTTCTTC. This codes for CASSPGGAGASDEQFF.

This chain uses TRBV9 with TRBJ2-5; 15 nucleotides align to TRBD2. Trimming at V came to 4 bases and at J to 4 bases, leaving 5 bases not matched to a gene. This CDR3 comprises 16 residues. Germline values: CDR1 SGDLS, CDR2 YYNGEE. CDR3 DNA sequence: TGTGCCAGCAGCCAGGGACTAGCGGGAGGCGGAGAGACCCAGTACTTC. As protein: CASSQGLAGGGETQYF.

The V gene is TRBV10-3, the J gene TRBJ2-7, with D unclear. Trimming cost V 3 bases and J 2 bases, with 8 bases left between them. The germline gives CDR1 ENHRY, CDR2 SYGVKD. This CDR3 comprises 13 residues. As DNA, the CDR3 is TGTGCCATCAGTGATCTAAGGACCTACGAGCAGTACTTC. Its translation is CAISDLRTYEQYF.

The V gene is TRBV5-4, the J gene TRBJ2-5; 9 nucleotides line up with TRBD2. Looked up from germline, CDR1 is SGHNT and CDR2 is YYREEE (reference sequence). With 4 bases clipped from V and 4 bases from J, the junction kept 5 bases outside the gene matches. This CDR3 is 14 amino acids long. The CDR3: CASSASGGRETQYF. The CDR3 nucleotides are TGTGCCAGCAGCGCAAGCGGGGGGCGAGAGACCCAGTACTTC.

This clone showed up just once. The rearrangement links TRBV11-1 to TRBJ1-1; D gene uncertain. V was pared by 5 bases and J by 11 bases, with 18 bases between. This CDR3 is built from 13 residues. Germline V CDR1 and CDR2: SGHAT, FQDESV (reference sequence). CDR3 in amino acids: CASSVTGQIIAFF. DNA for the CDR3: TGTGCCAGCAGCGTTACCGGCCAAATCATCGCTTTCTTT.

The J gene is TRBJ2-3, the V gene TRBV7-6, with 9 bases that match TRBD2. Per germline, CDR1 SGHVS and CDR2 FNYEAQ. V was pared by 2 bases and J by 0 bases, with 3 bases of the junction left unmatched. The CDR3 totals 16 residues. The CDR3 coding sequence is TGTGCCAGCAGCTTAAGCCTAGCGGGGAGCACAGATACGCAGTATTTT. The encoded protein is CASSLSLAGSTDTQYF.